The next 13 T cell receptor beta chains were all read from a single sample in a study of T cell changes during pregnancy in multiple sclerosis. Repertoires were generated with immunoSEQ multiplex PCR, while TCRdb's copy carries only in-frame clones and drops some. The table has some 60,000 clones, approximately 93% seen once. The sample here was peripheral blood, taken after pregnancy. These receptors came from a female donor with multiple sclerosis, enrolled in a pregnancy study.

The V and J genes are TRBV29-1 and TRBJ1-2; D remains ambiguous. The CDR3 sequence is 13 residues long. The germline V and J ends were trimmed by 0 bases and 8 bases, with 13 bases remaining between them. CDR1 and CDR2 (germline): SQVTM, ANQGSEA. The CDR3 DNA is TGCAGCGTTGAAGAGTTCTCCCGGAGCGGCTACACCTTC. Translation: CSVEEFSRSGYTF.

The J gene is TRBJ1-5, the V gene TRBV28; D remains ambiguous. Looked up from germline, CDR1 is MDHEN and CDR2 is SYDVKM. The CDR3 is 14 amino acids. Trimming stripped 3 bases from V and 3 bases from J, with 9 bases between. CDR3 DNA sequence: TGTGCCAGCAGTTTTCGGCAGGCCAATCAGCCCCAGCATTTT. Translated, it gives CASSFRQANQPQHF.

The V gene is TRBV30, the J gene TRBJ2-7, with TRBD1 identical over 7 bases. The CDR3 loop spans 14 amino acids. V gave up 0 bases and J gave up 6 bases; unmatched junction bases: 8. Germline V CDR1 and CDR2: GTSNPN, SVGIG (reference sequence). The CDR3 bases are TGTGCCTGGAGTGTATTGGGACAGTTCGGCGAGCAGTACTTC. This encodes CAWSVLGQFGEQYF.

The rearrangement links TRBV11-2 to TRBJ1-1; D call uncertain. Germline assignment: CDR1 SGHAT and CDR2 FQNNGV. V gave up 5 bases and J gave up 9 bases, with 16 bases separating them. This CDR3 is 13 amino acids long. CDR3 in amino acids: CASSALRQVKAFF. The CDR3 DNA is TGTGCCAGCAGCGCCCTCCGTCAGGTGAAAGCTTTCTTT.

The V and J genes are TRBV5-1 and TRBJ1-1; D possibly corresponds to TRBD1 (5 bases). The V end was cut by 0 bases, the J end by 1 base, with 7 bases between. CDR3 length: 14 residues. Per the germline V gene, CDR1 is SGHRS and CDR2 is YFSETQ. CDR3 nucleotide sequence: TGCGCCAGCAGCTTGGCGACAGCGAACACTGAAGCTTTCTTT. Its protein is CASSLATANTEAFF.

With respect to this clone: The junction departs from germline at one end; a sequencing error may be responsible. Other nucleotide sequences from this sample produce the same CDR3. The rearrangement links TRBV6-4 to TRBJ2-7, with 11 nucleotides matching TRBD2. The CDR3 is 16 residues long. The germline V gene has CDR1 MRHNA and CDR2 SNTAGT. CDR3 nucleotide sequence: TGTGCTAGCAGTCCCCTTGTTTTAGCGGGAGGGCATGAGCAGTACTTC. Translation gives CASSPLVLAGGHEQYF.

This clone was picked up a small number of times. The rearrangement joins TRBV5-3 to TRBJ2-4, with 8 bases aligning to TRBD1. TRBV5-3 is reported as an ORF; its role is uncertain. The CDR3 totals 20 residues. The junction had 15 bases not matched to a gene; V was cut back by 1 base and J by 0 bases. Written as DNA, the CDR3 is TGTGCCAGAAGCTTGAATTCCGGGACAGGAGTAGTACTAGCCAAAAACATTCAGTACTTC. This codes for CARSLNSGTGVVLAKNIQYF.

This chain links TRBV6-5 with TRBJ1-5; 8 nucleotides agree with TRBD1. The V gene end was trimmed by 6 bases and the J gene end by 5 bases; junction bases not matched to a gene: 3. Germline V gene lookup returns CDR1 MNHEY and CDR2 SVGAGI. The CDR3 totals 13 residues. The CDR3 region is CASRGQADQPQHF. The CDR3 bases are TGTGCCAGCAGGGGACAGGCTGATCAGCCCCAGCATTTT.

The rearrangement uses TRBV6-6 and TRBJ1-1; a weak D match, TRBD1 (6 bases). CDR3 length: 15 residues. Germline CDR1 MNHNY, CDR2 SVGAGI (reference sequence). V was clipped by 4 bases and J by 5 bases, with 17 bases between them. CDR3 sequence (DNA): TGTGCCAGCAGTTTAGGGGGGGGGCGCGGGACTGAAGCTTTCTTT. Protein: CASSLGGGRGTEAFF.

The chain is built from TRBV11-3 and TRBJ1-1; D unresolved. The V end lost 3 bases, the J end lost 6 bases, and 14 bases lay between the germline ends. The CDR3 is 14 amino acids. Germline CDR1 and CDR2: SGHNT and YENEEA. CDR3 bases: TGTGCCAGCAGCTTTGTTTCCGGTATAGCTGAAGCTTTCTTT. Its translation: CASSFVSGIAEAFF. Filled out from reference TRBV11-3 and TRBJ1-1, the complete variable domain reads EAGVVQSPRYKIIEKKQPVAFWCNPISGHNTLYWYLQNLGQGPELLIRYENEEAVDDSQLPKDRFSAERLKGVDSTLKIQPAELGDSAVYLCASSFVSGIAEAFFGQGTRLTVV.

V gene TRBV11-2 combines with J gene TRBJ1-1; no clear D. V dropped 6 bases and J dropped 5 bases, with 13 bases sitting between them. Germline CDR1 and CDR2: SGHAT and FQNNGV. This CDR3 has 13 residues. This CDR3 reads CASRPMGRTEAFF. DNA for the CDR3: TGTGCCAGCAGGCCGATGGGGAGAACTGAAGCTTTCTTT. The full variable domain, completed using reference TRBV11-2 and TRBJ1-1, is EAGVAQSPRYKIIEKRQSVAFWCNPISGHATLYWYQQILGQGPKLLIQFQNNGVVDDSQLPKDRFSAERLKGVDSTLKIQPAKLEDSAVYLCASRPMGRTEAFFGQGTRLTVV.

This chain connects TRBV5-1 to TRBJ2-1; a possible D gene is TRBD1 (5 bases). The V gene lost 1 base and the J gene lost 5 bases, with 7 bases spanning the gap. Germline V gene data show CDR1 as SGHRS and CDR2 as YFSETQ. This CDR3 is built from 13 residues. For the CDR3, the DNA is TGCGCCAGCAGCTTGAGGGGAAACAATGAGCAGTTCTTC. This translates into CASSLRGNNEQFF.

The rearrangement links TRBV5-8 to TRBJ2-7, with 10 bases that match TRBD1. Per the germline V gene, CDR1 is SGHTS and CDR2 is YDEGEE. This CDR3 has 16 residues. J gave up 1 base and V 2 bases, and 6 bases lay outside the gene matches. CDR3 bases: TGTGCCAGCAGCTTTGTACGGACAGGGGGTTCCTACGAGCAGTACTTC. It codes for CASSFVRTGGSYEQYF.